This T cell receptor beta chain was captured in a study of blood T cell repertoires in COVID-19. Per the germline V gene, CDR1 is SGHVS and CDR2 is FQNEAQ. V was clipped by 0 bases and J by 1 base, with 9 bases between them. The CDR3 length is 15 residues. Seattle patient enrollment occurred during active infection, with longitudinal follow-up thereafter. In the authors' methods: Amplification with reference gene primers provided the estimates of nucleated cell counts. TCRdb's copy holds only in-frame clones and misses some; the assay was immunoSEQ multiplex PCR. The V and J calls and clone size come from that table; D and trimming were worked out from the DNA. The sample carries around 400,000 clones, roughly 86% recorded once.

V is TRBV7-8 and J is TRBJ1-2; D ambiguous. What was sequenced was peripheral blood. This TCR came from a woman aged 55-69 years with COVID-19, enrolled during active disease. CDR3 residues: CASSLAGIFNYGYTF. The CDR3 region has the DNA TGTGCCAGCAGCTTAGCGGGCATCTTTAACTATGGCTACACCTTC.